This TCR beta chain was recovered during a study of cytomegalovirus exposure and HLA in healthy donors. Study findings and constraints: The dataset shows that most TCR sequences were rare, while some public TCRs occurred in many donors.

Profiling relied on immunoSEQ multiplex PCR, and the TCRdb table lists in-frame clones only, not all of them. The sample shows fewer than 300,000 clones, around 89% of them seen only once. The donors were in the roughly 120-subject validation cohort, distinct from the approximately 670-subject first cohort. Germline values: CDR1 SEHNR, CDR2 FQNEAQ (reference sequence). The CDR3 consists of 17 residues. With 1 base clipped from V and 0 bases from J, the junction kept 9 bases outside the gene matches. With regard to this clone: Its antigen remains unidentified.

V usage is TRBV7-9 and J usage is TRBJ2-7; 7 positions match TRBD2. The receptor's source is a woman aged 18-35 years in good health and CMV-seronegative. What was sequenced was PBMCs. The CDR3 loop is CASSLVPSGLPSYEQYF. Written as DNA, the CDR3 is TGTGCCAGCAGCTTAGTCCCCTCGGGACTACCCTCCTACGAGCAGTACTTC.